One sample yielded the 5 T cell receptor beta chains listed below, sequenced in a study of blood T cell repertoires in COVID-19. The repertoire was sequenced with immunoSEQ multiplex PCR; TCRdb's copy has only in-frame clones and lacks some. Seen here are over 25,000 clones, 85% to 90% observed once, and the top ten hold around 10%. Material: peripheral blood. These receptors all come from a human donor in a cohort sampled during active COVID-19. The donor label of this sample is uncertain.

The rearrangement joins TRBV25-1 to TRBJ1-2, with a tentative D call TRBD1 (6 bases). Deletions cut 9 bases from V and 2 bases from J, with 16 bases between. CDR1 is MGHDK, CDR2 SYGVNS, per germline. This CDR3 is built from 14 residues. The CDR3 region is CASLSPQGNYGYTF. The CDR3 DNA reads TGTGCCAGTCTGTCCCCACAGGGAAACTATGGCTACACCTTC.

This chain joins TRBV3-1 (or the pseudogene TRBV3-2) and TRBJ2-7, with D possibly being TRBD1 (6 bases). This CDR3 contains 15 residues. The germline V gene encodes CDR1 LGHDT and CDR2 YNNKEL (reference sequence). V lost 0 bases and J 2 bases, leaving 11 bases between the germline ends. The CDR3 here is CASSQEAGDAYEQYF. CDR3 nucleotides: TGTGCCAGCAGCCAAGAGGCAGGGGATGCCTACGAGCAGTACTTC.

V and J are TRBV5-1 and TRBJ2-7; TRBD1 matches at 7 bases. The CDR3 is made up of 14 amino acids. CDR1 SGHRS and CDR2 YFSETQ come from the germline V gene. V dropped 3 bases and J dropped 2; count of bases not matched to a gene: 5. In DNA form, the CDR3 reads TGCGCCAGCAGCTCGACAGGGATAACCTACGAGCAGTACTTC. Protein product: CASSSTGITYEQYF.

The CDR3 loop is CASSQDLFGSMNTEAFF. CDR3 in DNA: TGTGCCAGCAGCCAAGATCTATTTGGGAGCATGAACACTGAAGCTTTCTTT. This sequence joins TRBV4-2 and TRBJ1-1, with unresolved D. Deletions cut 0 bases from V and 0 bases from J, with 14 bases between. CDR3 length: 17 residues. Per the germline V gene, CDR1 is LGHNA and CDR2 is YNFKEQ.

This sequence joins TRBV11-2 and TRBJ2-7; possible D gene TRBD1, 7 bases. The CDR3 loop spans 15 amino acids. The germline V gene has CDR1 SGHAT and CDR2 FQNNGV. V was shortened by 3 bases and J by 2 bases, with 14 bases between the two germline ends. CDR3 region: CASSLDRTTTYEQYF. CDR3 DNA sequence: TGTGCCAGCAGCTTGGACAGGACTACAACCTACGAGCAGTACTTC.